Shown below are 31 T cell receptor beta chains from a single sample sequenced in a study of cytomegalovirus exposure and HLA in healthy donors. The PCR used 60 Vbeta and 13 Jbeta primers. TCRdb's copy holds only in-frame clones and misses some; the assay was immunoSEQ multiplex PCR. The sample carries about 200,000 clones, 82% recorded once. The specimen was PBMCs. The source is a woman aged 45-59 years in good health and CMV-seropositive.

This sequence joins TRBV5-6 and TRBJ2-7; D may be TRBD2 (6 bases). This CDR3 is built from 14 residues. CDR1 and CDR2 (germline): SGHDT, YYEEEE. Trimming removed 1 base at V and 5 bases at J, with 13 bases between. The CDR3 loop is CASSLTGEVNEQYF. The CDR3 region has the DNA TGTGCCAGCAGCTTGACGGGGGAAGTTAACGAGCAGTACTTC.

The V gene is TRBV2, the J gene TRBJ1-3; TRBD1 matches 9 bases. CDR3 length: 15 residues. With V trimmed by 1 base and J by 4 bases, 2 bases remained unmatched. Germline V CDR1 and CDR2: SNHLY, FYNNEI. CDR3: CASSEGDRAGNTIYF. DNA for the CDR3: TGTGCCAGCAGTGAAGGGGACAGGGCCGGAAACACCATATATTTT. Combining the CDR3 with reference TRBV2 and TRBJ1-3 gives the whole variable domain EPEVTQTPSHQVTQMGQEVILRCVPISNHLYFYWYRQILGQKVEFLVSFYNNEISEKSEIFDDQFSVERPDGSNFTLKIRSTKLEDSAMYFCASSEGDRAGNTIYFGEGSWLTVV.

The chain combines TRBV30 with TRBJ1-1, with 7 bases matching TRBD1. Per the germline V gene, CDR1 is GTSNPN and CDR2 is SVGIG (reference sequence). J was trimmed by 4 bases and V by 2 bases; bases with no gene match: 1. The CDR3 is 12 amino acids. The CDR3 loop is CAWSRQGTEAFF. Written as DNA, the CDR3 is TGTGCCTGGAGTCGACAGGGCACTGAAGCTTTCTTT.

The V and J genes are TRBV4-1 and TRBJ1-3; perhaps TRBD1 as D (5 bases). Germline V gene lookup returns CDR1 MGHRA and CDR2 YSYEKL. V lost 2 bases, J lost 2 bases, and 13 bases lay in between. The CDR3 totals 16 residues. CDR3 residues: CASSQTQGPPGNTIYF. The CDR3 region has the DNA TGCGCCAGCAGCCAAACTCAGGGTCCACCTGGAAACACCATATATTTT.

The chain employs TRBV6-5 and TRBJ2-7; TRBD1 aligns across 9 bases. CDR3 length: 15 amino acids. The ends lost 4 bases at V and 3 bases at J; junction bases unmatched: 7. Germline CDR1 reads MNHEY; CDR2 reads SVGAGI. The DNA of the CDR3 is TGTGCCAGCAGTTCGTCCGGGACAGGGTACTACGAGCAGTACTTC. Amino acid sequence: CASSSSGTGYYEQYF.

This rearrangement joins TRBV6-1 to TRBJ1-1; D unclear. This CDR3 is built from 13 residues. V dropped 6 bases and J dropped 0 bases, with 8 bases sitting between them. The germline V gene encodes CDR1 MNHNS and CDR2 SASEGT. The CDR3 bases are TGTGCCAGCAGGGAGTACATGAACACTGAAGCTTTCTTT. Protein: CASREYMNTEAFF.

The chain recombines TRBV11-2 with TRBJ2-7; TRBD1 might be the D (5 bases). The ends were cut back, 0 bases at V and 2 bases at J, with 8 bases in the middle. This CDR3 region has 14 residues. From germline, CDR1 is SGHAT and CDR2 FQNNGV. The CDR3 sequence is CASSLETGTYEQYF. In nucleotides, the CDR3 is TGTGCCAGCAGCTTAGAAACAGGTACCTACGAGCAGTACTTC.

This clone came up once. The rearrangement joins TRBV7-9 to TRBJ2-5, with 10 bases fitting TRBD2. V was clipped by 5 bases and J by 5 bases; unmatched bases: 8. CDR3 size: 15 residues. Germline V gene lookup returns CDR1 SEHNR and CDR2 FQNEAQ (reference sequence). The CDR3 reads CASSGPSGGGETQYF. CDR3 nucleotides: TGTGCCAGCAGCGGCCCTAGCGGGGGTGGGGAGACCCAGTACTTC.

The V and J genes are TRBV13 and TRBJ1-1, with 8 positions matching TRBD1. CDR1 and CDR2 (germline): PRHDT, FYEKMQ (reference sequence). The CDR3 loop spans 12 amino acids. With 5 bases clipped from V and 11 bases from J, the junction kept 7 bases outside the gene matches. The CDR3 reads CASSPPTGDAFF. In DNA form, the CDR3 reads TGTGCCAGCAGCCCCCCGACAGGGGACGCTTTCTTT.

The chain links TRBV25-1 to TRBJ1-5, with TRBD1 matching over 7 bases. Germline V gives CDR1 MGHDK, CDR2 SYGVNS. This CDR3 has 15 residues. V lost 6 bases and J lost 0; bases outside the gene matches: 5. The CDR3 protein is CASSSGTDSNQPQHF. As DNA, the CDR3 is TGTGCCAGCAGCTCCGGGACAGATAGCAATCAGCCCCAGCATTTT.

This clone was picked up a small number of times. The chain employs TRBV6-6 and TRBJ2-3; 10 nucleotides align to TRBD1. The CDR3 covers 14 residues. Germline CDR1 is MNHNY and CDR2 is SVGAGI (reference sequence). With 2 bases clipped from V and 4 bases from J, the junction kept 0 bases outside the gene matches. CDR3 protein: CASSYGQGADTQYF. CDR3 nucleotides: TGTGCCAGCAGTTACGGACAGGGGGCAGATACGCAGTATTTT.

The rearrangement links TRBV7-8 to TRBJ1-6; maybe TRBD1 (6 bases). Germline lookup yields CDR1 SGHVS and CDR2 FQNEAQ. The V gene lost 5 bases and the J gene lost 6 bases, with 17 bases spanning the gap. The CDR3 spans 16 residues. Here the CDR3 reads CASSGRGQGGNSPLHF. The CDR3 DNA sequence: TGTGCCAGCAGCGGGCGGGGGCAGGGAGGTAATTCACCCCTCCACTTT.

The CDR3, as DNA: TGTGCCAGCAGTTCAGGGGGAGTGTCTCTCGAGCAGTACTTC. Protein: CASSSGGVSLEQYF. The chain combines TRBV28 with TRBJ2-7, with 7 nucleotides matching TRBD1. V dropped 4 bases and J dropped 6; count of bases not matched to a gene: 9. CDR3 length: 14 amino acids. Germline V gene data show CDR1 as MDHEN and CDR2 as SYDVKM.

V is TRBV6-5 and J is TRBJ1-2; no reliable D call. The CDR3 runs 15 residues. CDR1 MNHEY and CDR2 SVGAGI come from the germline V gene. Trimming stripped 6 bases from V and 8 bases from J, with 22 bases between. The CDR3 loop reads CASSKGGLPAGGYTF. DNA of the CDR3: TGTGCCAGCAGCAAGGGAGGTTTACCAGCCGGCGGCTACACCTTC.

The V gene is TRBV19, the J gene TRBJ1-1; a weak D match, TRBD1 (5 bases). This CDR3 is 16 amino acids long. From germline, CDR1 is LNHDA and CDR2 SQIVND (reference sequence). V lost 7 bases and J 5 bases, leaving 23 bases between the germline ends. The CDR3 nucleotides are TGTGCCAGTATCCCTTTACAGGTAGGGATTTTTACTGAAGCTTTCTTT. Amino acids: CASIPLQVGIFTEAFF.

V usage is TRBV2 and J usage is TRBJ2-5; TRBD2 matches at 11 bases. This CDR3 is built from 13 residues. The V segment lost 6 bases and the J segment 3 bases; nucleotides outside the gene matches: 0. Germline V gene sequence: CDR1 SNHLY, CDR2 FYNNEI. The CDR3 DNA reads TGTGCCAGCAGGGGACTAGCGGAAGAGACCCAGTACTTC. Protein product: CASRGLAEETQYF.

In the case of this clone: Additional DNA sequences in this sample encode the identical CDR3. The V gene is TRBV28, the J gene TRBJ2-2; 9 bases match TRBD1. The length of the CDR3 is 13 residues. Trimming took 8 bases from V and 3 from J; bases not matched to a gene: 1. Germline lookup yields CDR1 MDHEN and CDR2 SYDVKM. The CDR3 DNA follows: TGTGCCAGCCGGACAGGGGACACCGGGGAGCTGTTTTTT. Amino acid sequence: CASRTGDTGELFF.

This rearrangement joins TRBV6-5 to TRBJ2-5; a weak D match, TRBD1 (6 bases). This CDR3 is built from 13 residues. The ends were cut back, 6 bases at V and 7 bases at J, with 15 bases in the middle. The germline V gene has CDR1 MNHEY and CDR2 SVGAGI. The CDR3 region is CASSLGALGTQYF. CDR3 nucleotides: TGTGCCAGCAGCCTGGGGGCCCTGGGGACCCAGTACTTC.

This chain uses TRBV9 with TRBJ2-1, with TRBD2 identical over 12 bases. This CDR3 comprises 17 residues. In germline, CDR1 is SGDLS, CDR2 YYNGEE. Trimming cost V 0 bases and J 8 bases; bases outside gene matches: 9. CDR3 DNA: TGTGCCAGCAGCGTAGCCCCTAGCGGGAGGGCCGGCGATGAGCAGTTCTTC. Its protein is CASSVAPSGRAGDEQFF.

This clone was observed a single time. The CDR3 spells CASSLSPIGSSRIQYF. The CDR3 bases are TGCGCCAGCAGCTTGTCCCCTATCGGGTCTTCGCGCATTCAGTACTTC. The chain uses TRBV5-1 and TRBJ2-4; D ambiguous. V was pared by 1 base and J by 9 bases, with 20 bases between. The CDR3 length is 16 residues. Germline loops: CDR1 SGHRS, CDR2 YFSETQ.

The genes are TRBV2 and TRBJ1-4; tentatively, D is TRBD1 (6 bases). This CDR3 region has 14 residues. CDR1 SNHLY and CDR2 FYNNEI come from the germline V gene. V was pared by 5 bases and J by 6 bases, with 13 bases between. CDR3 protein: CASSLQGADEKLFF. Here the CDR3 DNA reads TGTGCCAGCAGTCTACAGGGCGCGGATGAAAAACTGTTTTTT.

This clone was counted a single time. The V call is TRBV5-8, the J call TRBJ2-7, with 10 bases aligning to TRBD1. The CDR3 covers 14 residues. V gave up 4 bases and J gave up 5 bases; unmatched junction bases: 6. Germline CDR1 reads SGHTS; CDR2 reads YDEGEE. Here the CDR3 DNA reads TGTGCCAGCAGCCGCGACAGGGGGCGCAACGAGCAGTACTTC. Translating it yields CASSRDRGRNEQYF.

This clone was observed a handful of times. V is TRBV10-3 and J is TRBJ2-2; the match to TRBD2 covers 9 bases. V gave up 0 bases and J gave up 5 bases; unmatched junction bases: 1. The CDR3 sequence is 15 residues long. CDR1 and CDR2 from the germline V gene are ENHRY and SYGVKD. CDR3 residues: CAISESSGGTGELFF. CDR3 coding DNA: TGTGCCATCAGTGAGTCAAGCGGGGGGACCGGGGAGCTGTTTTTT.

The V call is TRBV28, the J call TRBJ1-4; D perhaps matches TRBD1 (6 bases). The germline V gene has CDR1 MDHEN and CDR2 SYDVKM. This CDR3 is built from 15 residues. Trimming removed 7 bases from V and 6 bases from J, with 18 bases in between. CDR3 in amino acids: CASNDGGATYEKLFF. CDR3 coding DNA: TGTGCCAGCAACGACGGGGGGGCCACCTATGAAAAACTGTTTTTT.

The chain is built from TRBV27 and TRBJ1-4; tentatively, D is TRBD1 (5 bases). Germline V gene lookup returns CDR1 MNHEY and CDR2 SMNVEV (reference sequence). CDR3 length: 15 residues. The V and J ends lost 4 bases and 11 bases respectively, with 20 bases between them. This CDR3 reads CASSSPFGGERKLFF. CDR3 nucleotide sequence: TGTGCCAGCAGTTCCCCCTTCGGGGGGGAGAGGAAACTGTTTTTT.

The chain carries TRBV2 and TRBJ2-3; 10 bases are shared with TRBD2. Germline loops: CDR1 SNHLY, CDR2 FYNNEI. This CDR3 has 15 amino acids. The ends lost 4 bases at V and 5 bases at J; junction bases unmatched: 6. DNA of the CDR3: TGTGCCAGCAGTGGGCTAGCGGGAGTTGTAGATACGCAGTATTTT. Translation: CASSGLAGVVDTQYF.

The chain joins TRBV19 to TRBJ1-5; D perhaps matches TRBD1 (5 bases). Trimming cost V 5 bases and J 6 bases, with 17 bases left between them. This CDR3 region has 15 residues. Germline V lookup: CDR1 LNHDA, CDR2 SQIVND (reference sequence). The CDR3 coding sequence is TGTGCCAGTAGTCTTAGAGATCCGGGGGGTCAGCCCCAGCATTTT. Translating gives CASSLRDPGGQPQHF.

The chain couples TRBV18 to TRBJ2-5; possible D gene TRBD1, 6 bases. This CDR3 is 16 amino acids long. Germline CDR1 and CDR2: KGHSH and LQKENI. V was cut by 0 bases and J by 7 bases, with 18 bases left in between. CDR3 residues: CASSPPGAGSLGTQYF. The CDR3 DNA sequence: TGTGCCAGCTCACCACCGGGGGCAGGGAGCCTGGGGACCCAGTACTTC.

V usage is TRBV28 and J usage is TRBJ2-7, with 10 positions matching TRBD2. The germline gives CDR1 MDHEN, CDR2 SYDVKM. J gave up 3 bases and V 7 bases, and 9 bases lay outside the gene matches. CDR3 length: 15 amino acids. This CDR3 reads CASISRTSGNYEQYF. As DNA, the CDR3 is TGTGCCAGCATATCCAGGACTAGCGGCAACTACGAGCAGTACTTC.

The gene calls are TRBV6-5 and TRBJ1-2; D might be TRBD1 (5 bases). Germline V lookup: CDR1 MNHEY, CDR2 SVGAGI. CDR3 length: 14 residues. Trimming took off 6 bases at V and 1 base at J, with 12 bases between the two ends. CDR3 sequence: CASRSPDSNYGYTF. The CDR3 DNA reads TGTGCCAGCAGATCCCCTGACAGTAACTATGGCTACACCTTC.

The chain combines TRBV5-6 with TRBJ2-3; D gene ambiguous. Germline CDR1 and CDR2: SGHDT and YYEEEE. The CDR3 loop spans 13 amino acids. With 3 bases removed from V and 5 bases from J, the gap between germline ends came to 10 bases. The CDR3 nucleotides are TGTGCCAGCAGCTACCCCCGCGGAGATACGCAGTATTTT. It encodes CASSYPRGDTQYF.